The rows below give T cell receptor beta chains drawn from one sample of a study of T cell repertoires in cytomegalovirus infection. These TCRs' antigens remain unknown. TCRdb re-called the reads with MiXCR, one entry per CDR3 protein. The sample has some 350,000 distinct CDR3 sequences, about a third seen once. The sample in question was cultured PBMCs, obtained from culture after CMV antigen stimulation. These receptors came from a human donor in good health (CMV status not recorded). Some clones in this sample may be carry-over from other donors' samples. The CDR3 runs from the conserved cysteine through the conserved F or W. D genes are given only for firm matches. Not all rows give a size; the values are once, few, many and, for expanded clones, a class.

V gene	J gene	D gene	clone size	CDR3 DNA	CDR3 protein
TRBV7-2	TRBJ1-3	NA	NA	TGTGCCAGCAGCCACTCAGGTCCGGGAAACACCATATATTTT	CASSHSGPGNTIYF
TRBV10-3	TRBJ1-2	NA	NA	TGTGCCATCAGTGACACAGGCGGGGGTTATGGCTACACCTTC	CAISDTGGGYGYTF
TRBV14	TRBJ2-6	NA	NA	TGTGCCAGCAGCCAGCCCCACCTTGGGGCCAACGTCCTGACTTTC	CASSQPHLGANVLTF
TRBV12-3/TRBV12-4	TRBJ1-5	TRBD1	few	TGTGCCAGCAGGTCGACAGGGAACAATCAGCCCCAGCATTTT	CASRSTGNNQPQHF
TRBV6-2/TRBV6-3	TRBJ2-1	TRBD1	NA	TGTGCCAGCAGTTACAGGGGGCACAATGAGCAGTTCTTC	CASSYRGHNEQFF
TRBV20-1	TRBJ1-2	NA	few	TGCAGTGCTAGAGAGGCAGGGAGGAATGGCTACACCTTC	CSAREAGRNGYTF
TRBV29-1	TRBJ2-2	NA	NA	TGCAGCGTTCGGGGGCGAGGGACCGGGGAGCTGTTTTTT	CSVRGRGTGELFF
TRBV30	TRBJ2-5	NA	NA	TGTGCCTGGAGTAAGGGGGTGCAAGAGACCCAGTACTTC	CAWSKGVQETQYF
TRBV15	TRBJ2-3	NA	NA	TGTGCCACCAGCAGAGTAAGGGCGGGGCCCACAGATACGCAGTATTTT	CATSRVRAGPTDTQYF
TRBV7-2	TRBJ2-3	TRBD2	many	TGTGCCAGCAGCTTAGCACTAGCGGTTGATACGCAGTATTTT	CASSLALAVDTQYF